This T cell receptor beta chain emerged from a study of control samples from healthy donors and cancer patients (dated by TCRdb to 2018 to 2021). CDR3 length: 16 amino acids, cysteine to phenylalanine. The read is trimmed to its CDR3 DNA, 48 bases read in frame from base 1. Via the germline V gene (reference sequence), CDR1 is LNHDA and CDR2 SQIVND. V is clipped by 5 bases and J by 0 bases, and the sequence between their germline boundaries is 13 bases long. The protocol used for the library was the immunoSEQ multiplex PCR assay. The table comes from immuneACCESS by way of TCRdb, which keeps in-frame sequences with V and J called. Part of the clones is missing from these tables; in studies checked, under half for an unresolved V gene and the rest for unknown reasons. This sample is represented by approximately 120,000 clones; around nine tenths of them were singletons. The top ten clonotypes cover approximately 16% of the sample.

Concerning this clone itself: The clone's antigen remains unknown. Base qualities are not provided; no much larger clone lies one nucleotide away.

The TCR sequence derives from a woman between 50 and 59 years old in good health. The sequenced sample was blood. The rearranged chain carries TRBV19 and TRBJ1-4, with the D gene not confidently named. The encoded CDR3 is CASSAVGFATNEKLFF. The bases read TGTGCCAGTAGTGCGGTGGGTTTTGCAACTAATGAAAAACTGTTTTTT.